The following is a T cell receptor (beta chain) sequence with its context. No antigen is known for it. Base qualities were left out, and no much larger clone turns up one base away. The sample is drawn from a study of T cell responses to AZD1222 COVID-19 vaccine (dated by TCRdb to the early 2020s). About the investigation overall: Because spike-specific TCR depth and breadth did not differ between the two schedules, AZD1222 recipients who got a second dose at roughly 4 weeks were pooled with those who got a second dose at roughly 12 weeks. Trial participants were enrolled into age subgroups of 18-55, 56-69 and 70-plus years, which contained around 140, 26 and 57 TCR-sequenced participants, respectively. A total of 233 trial participants underwent TCR sequencing, of whom some 210 received two doses of AZD1222 and some 25 received two doses of the MenACWY control vaccine.

What the study reported, not specific to this receptor: No day 14 peak-response samples were available, so repertoires were characterized only after the peak T cell response. The 56-69-year group was small, and its depth increase did not reach significance, likely because of low power. Nearly half of unique spike-specific TCRs reportedly recognized epitopes outside regions mutated in the B.1.351 and B.1.1.7 variants. Spike-specific TCR breadth and depth rose significantly after two AZD1222 doses compared with day 0 and with MenACWY recipients. Conclusions about previously exposed vaccinees were limited because only six AZD1222 recipients were SARS-CoV-2 seropositive at baseline. Participants were mostly white British and included more females than males, and it was suggested by the authors that clonal diversity may have been underestimated. The vaccine-associated CD4 TCRs covered the entire spike protein, and the dominant responses fell in regions 160-218 and 743-854.

The CDR3 regions of human TCRbeta chains were subjected to immunosequencing. On the study's bioinformatics: TCRs in the repertoires were matched against a reference library of SARS-CoV-2-specific TCRs that had been generated with the MIRA antigen-specificity platform. Breadth was defined as the fraction of unique TCRs that were SARS-CoV-2-associated, and depth was defined as the fraction of total T cells that were SARS-CoV-2-associated. Using the MIRA data, each spike-specific TCR was mapped to the spike region that the TCR reacts to and placed in a CD4 or CD8 class. Log10-transformed breadth and depth values were compared by one-way ANOVA with Sidak's multiple comparisons tests. The table was pulled from immuneACCESS by TCRdb, which kept in-frame rearrangements only. Such tables lose some clones; where checked, under half of the loss comes from unresolved V genes, and the rest has no known cause. V, J and clone size are those of that table, while D and trimming were read from the DNA. For this sample there are 100,000 to 150,000 clones; around 87% appear just once. The ten largest clones capture around 9.3% of the sample.

The cysteine opens and the phenylalanine closes a CDR3 of 16 amino acids. Only CDR3 DNA is held: 48 bases, read in frame from base 1. CDR1 and CDR2, per the germline V gene, are SGHVS and FQNEAQ. After removal of 5 bases from V and 6 bases from J, the junction retains 13 bases not matched to a gene. The time point label on this specimen signifies: baseline before first vaccination. Vaccinee samples were obtained from the UK trials COV001 and COV002, which included a single-blind randomized controlled phase 2/3 trial of AZD1222 (ChAdOx1 nCoV-19) in healthy adults. For TCRbeta chain sequencing, PBMC samples were collected from trial participants at day 0 and at day 28 after the second dose.

This specimen was peripheral blood, taken on day 0 of AZD1222 vaccination. The clonotype originates from an adult in good health. The rearrangement joined TRBV7-8 to TRBJ2-1, with 7 junctional bases fitting TRBD2. The DNA sequence is TGTGCCAGCAGCCCCCCGGGACTAAATTCCCGCAATGAGCAGTTCTTC. It specifies CASSPPGLNSRNEQFF.